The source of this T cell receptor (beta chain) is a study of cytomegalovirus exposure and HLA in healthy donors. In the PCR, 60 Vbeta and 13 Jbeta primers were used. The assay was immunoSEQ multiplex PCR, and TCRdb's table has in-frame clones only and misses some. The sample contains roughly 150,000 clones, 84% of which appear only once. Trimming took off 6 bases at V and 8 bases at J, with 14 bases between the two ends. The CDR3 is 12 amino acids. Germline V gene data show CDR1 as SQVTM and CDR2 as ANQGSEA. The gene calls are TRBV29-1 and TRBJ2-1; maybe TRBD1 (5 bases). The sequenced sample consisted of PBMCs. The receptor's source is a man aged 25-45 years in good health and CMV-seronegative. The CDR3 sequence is CSVARVGYEQFF. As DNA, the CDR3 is TGCAGCGTGGCCAGGGTAGGGTATGAGCAGTTCTTC.